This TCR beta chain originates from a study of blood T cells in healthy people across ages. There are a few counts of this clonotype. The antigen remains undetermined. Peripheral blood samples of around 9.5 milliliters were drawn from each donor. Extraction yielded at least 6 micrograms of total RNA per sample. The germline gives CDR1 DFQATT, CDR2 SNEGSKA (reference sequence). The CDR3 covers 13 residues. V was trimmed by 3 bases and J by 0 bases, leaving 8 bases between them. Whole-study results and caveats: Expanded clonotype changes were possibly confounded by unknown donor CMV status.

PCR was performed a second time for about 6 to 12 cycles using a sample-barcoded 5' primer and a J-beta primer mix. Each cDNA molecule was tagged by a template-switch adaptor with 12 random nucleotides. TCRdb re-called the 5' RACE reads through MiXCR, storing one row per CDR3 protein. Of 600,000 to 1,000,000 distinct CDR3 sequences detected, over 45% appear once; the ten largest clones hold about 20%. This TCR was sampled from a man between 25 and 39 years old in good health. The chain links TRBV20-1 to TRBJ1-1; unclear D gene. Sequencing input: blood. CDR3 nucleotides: TGCAGTGCTAGCGACCAAATGAACACTGAAGCTTTCTTT. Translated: CSASDQMNTEAFF.